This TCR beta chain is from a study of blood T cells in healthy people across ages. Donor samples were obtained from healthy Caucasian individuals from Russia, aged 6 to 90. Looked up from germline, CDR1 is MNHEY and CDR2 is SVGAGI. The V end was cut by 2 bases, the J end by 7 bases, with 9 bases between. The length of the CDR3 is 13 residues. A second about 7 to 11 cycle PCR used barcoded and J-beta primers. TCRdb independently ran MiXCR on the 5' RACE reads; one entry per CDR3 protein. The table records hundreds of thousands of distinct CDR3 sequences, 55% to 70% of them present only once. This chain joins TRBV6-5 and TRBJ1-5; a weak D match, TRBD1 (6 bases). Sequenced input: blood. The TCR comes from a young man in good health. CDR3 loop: CASSYRRGQPQHF. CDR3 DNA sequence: TGTGCCAGCAGTTACCGGAGGGGGCAGCCCCAGCATTTT.